These 9 T cell receptor beta chains were sequenced from one sample in a study of neurological immune-mediated disorders. TCRdb reprocessed the 5' RACE reads via MiXCR and lists one record per CDR3 protein. The profile covers 50,000 to 75,000 distinct CDR3 sequences, with about 4% appearing a single time and around 2.6% taken by the ten largest. Sequenced material: PBMCs. Receptors originate from a man aged 50-59 years with multiple sclerosis.

This clonotype has ten or more counts. The J gene is TRBJ2-7, the V gene TRBV5-1, with 10 bases lining up with TRBD1. The CDR3 loop spans 14 amino acids. The germline V gene has CDR1 SGHRS and CDR2 YFSETQ. J lost 7 bases, V lost 4 bases, and 8 bases had no gene match. The CDR3 here is CASSLGTGEIEQYF. Here the CDR3 DNA reads TGCGCCAGCAGCCTCGGGACAGGGGAAATTGAGCAGTACTTC. Based on the CDR3 plus reference TRBV5-1 and TRBJ2-7, the full variable domain is KAGVTQTPRYLIKTRGQQVTLSCSPISGHRSVSWYQQTPGQGLQFLFEYFSETQRNKGNFPGRFSGRQFSNSRSEMNVSTLELGDSALYLCASSLGTGEIEQYFGPGTRLTVT.

This clonotype came up many times. The J gene is TRBJ1-5, the V gene TRBV12-3 or TRBV12-4, with 8 bases fitting TRBD1. The V segment lost 2 bases and the J segment 3 bases; nucleotides outside the gene matches: 3. The CDR3 is 15 amino acids. The CDR3 here is CASSLYRGNNQPQHF. The CDR3 bases are TGTGCCAGCAGTTTATACAGGGGGAACAATCAGCCCCAGCATTTT.

Ten or more counts support this clonotype. The chain carries TRBV12-5 and TRBJ2-5; TRBD1 matches 8 bases. Germline V gives CDR1 LGHNT, CDR2 FRNRAP. The trim removed 0 bases at V and 5 bases at J, leaving 8 bases unmatched. This CDR3 is 16 amino acids long. In DNA, the CDR3 is TGTGCTAGTGGTTTGGTACCTCCAGGGGGCCGGGAGACCCAGTACTTC. Its protein is CASGLVPPGGRETQYF.

This clonotype was seen repeatedly, ten times or more. The V call is TRBV15, the J call TRBJ2-1; TRBD1 matches 7 bases. The CDR3 spans 14 residues. With V trimmed by 3 bases and J by 1 base, 0 bases remained unmatched. Germline CDR1 reads LNHNV; CDR2 reads YYDKDF (reference sequence). The CDR3 nucleotides are TGTGCCACCAGCAGGGACAGGTCCTACAATGAGCAGTTCTTC. It specifies CATSRDRSYNEQFF. Together with reference TRBV15 and TRBJ2-1, the CDR3 gives the full variable domain: DAMVIQNPRYQVTQFGKPVTLSCSQTLNHNVMYWYQQKSSQAPKLLFHYYDKDFNNEADTPDNFQSRRPNTSFCFLDIRSPGLGDTAMYLCATSRDRSYNEQFFGPGTRLTVL.

This clonotype has more than one count but fewer than ten. The rearrangement joins TRBV20-1 to TRBJ2-2, with D tentatively TRBD1 (5 bases). This CDR3 region has 15 residues. Germline V gene lookup returns CDR1 DFQATT and CDR2 SNEGSKA (reference sequence). V lost 3 bases and J 4 bases, leaving 15 bases between the germline ends. CDR3 coding DNA: TGCAGTGCTAGGTGGACACGCGGCAGCACCGGGGAGCTGTTTTTT. Its translation: CSARWTRGSTGELFF.

This clonotype was recorded many times. The chain links TRBV5-1 to TRBJ1-2, with D possibly being TRBD1 (5 bases). CDR1 is SGHRS and CDR2 is YFSETQ in the germline V gene. The CDR3 extends over 14 amino acids. The germline V and J ends were trimmed by 4 bases and 7 bases, with 17 bases remaining between them. The CDR3 nucleotides read TGCGCCAGCAGCGCGGACATTTCCCTCGGTGGCTACACCTTC. As protein: CASSADISLGGYTF.

This clonotype was observed many times. This chain connects TRBV4-1 to TRBJ2-7; the match to TRBD1 covers 8 bases. Germline CDR1 reads MGHRA; CDR2 reads YSYEKL. V shed 2 bases, J shed 2 bases, and the junction held 2 bases outside the gene matches. This CDR3 is built from 14 residues. The CDR3 coding sequence is TGCGCCAGCAGCCAAAAGACAGGGGCCTACGAGCAGTACTTC. Its translation: CASSQKTGAYEQYF.

This clonotype was recorded many times. The V call is TRBV5-6, the J call TRBJ1-2, with D hard to call. The germline V gene encodes CDR1 SGHDT and CDR2 YYEEEE. Trimming left V 1 base short and J 7 bases short, with 8 bases between. The CDR3 is 12 residues long. In DNA, the CDR3 is TGTGCCAGCAGCTTGATCCGAAGTGGCTACACCTTC. Translating it yields CASSLIRSGYTF.

This clonotype was picked up many times. The rearrangement joins TRBV6-1 to TRBJ2-3, with 9 bases matching TRBD1. This CDR3 is built from 16 residues. The junction had 6 bases not matched to a gene; V was cut back by 1 base and J by 4 bases. CDR1 MNHNS and CDR2 SASEGT come from the germline V gene. CDR3 sequence: CASSEDGTGLADTQYF. The DNA of the CDR3 is TGTGCCAGCAGTGAAGACGGGACAGGGTTGGCAGATACGCAGTATTTT.